The clone carrying this TCR beta chain was detected many times. The antigen remains undetermined. The sample originates from a study of T cells in Graves' hyperthyroidism and ophthalmopathy. Amplification of TCR beta CDR3 regions was performed using RNA transcripts as template. A first-round RT-PCR of the TCR CDR3 used the HTBI primer set. Each CDR3 protein is one row after TCRdb ran MiXCR on the multiplex PCR reads. The sample includes around 97,000 distinct CDR3 sequences, roughly 47% of them seen just once. Study results and limitations: Most clonotypes expanded in thyroid above 0.001 were likewise present in blood.

Stability of Graves' hyperthyroidism was defined as absent ophthalmopathy progression within 18 months. Criteria for exclusion of patients were uncontrolled infection, other autoimmune disease, pregnancy or lactation. This clonotype was sampled from a man in his forties with Graves' hyperthyroidism. What was sequenced was blood.

CDR3 sequence (DNA): TGTGCCAGCAGTCCCCTATCCGAGCAGTACTTC. Amino acid sequence: CASSPLSEQYF. V usage is TRBV28 and J usage is TRBJ2-7; D remains unclear. The CDR3 totals 11 residues. Germline V gene lookup returns CDR1 MDHEN and CDR2 SYDVKM. Trimming stripped 5 bases from V and 6 bases from J, with 8 bases between.